The clone carrying this T cell receptor beta chain was recorded many times. Its antigen is still unknown. The CDR3 is 14 residues long. Germline V gives CDR1 SQVTM, CDR2 ANQGSEA. The ends were cut back, 4 bases at V and 2 bases at J, with 15 bases in the middle. The data originate from a study of T cells in Graves' hyperthyroidism and ophthalmopathy. As for the study in general: Upon initial diagnosis and before any treatment, peripheral blood was collected. Whole-study results and caveats: Most thyroid clonotypes expanded above 0.001 appeared in blood too.

Regions amplified from RNA transcripts were the TCR beta CDR3 regions. Using the HTBI primer set, a first-round RT-PCR was run on the TCR CDR3. Using its own MiXCR run on the multiplex PCR reads, TCRdb lists one record per CDR3 protein. This sample has around 350,000 distinct CDR3 sequences; under 20% occur once, and the top ten carry about 4%. This clonotype originated in a young woman with Graves' hyperthyroidism. The sample comprised blood. The chain links TRBV29-1 to TRBJ2-7; no firm D call. CDR3 amino acids: CSVVVSGIPYEQYF. For the CDR3, the DNA is TGCAGCGTTGTAGTATCTGGGATACCCTACGAGCAGTACTTC.